The entry below describes one T cell receptor (beta chain). Its cognate antigen is unknown. Being one base from a much bigger clone, this may be a read error. TCR beta CDR3 regions were amplified from RNA transcripts. Primed by the HTBI set, a first-round RT-PCR was run on the TCR CDR3. TCRdb reprocessed the multiplex PCR reads with MiXCR, giving one entry per CDR3 protein. The sample yields over 200,000 distinct CDR3 sequences, approximately 14% seen once. This sample is drawn from a study of T cells in Graves' hyperthyroidism and ophthalmopathy. Findings and caveats of the study: The model forecast ophthalmopathy, anticipating it by a median approximately 6.2 months before onset. The authors' 13 V-J model separated ophthalmopathy from stable hyperthyroidism.

Germline CDR1 is SQVTM and CDR2 is ANQGSEA. Trimming cost V 3 bases and J 3 bases, with 15 bases left between them. This CDR3 has 14 residues. The specimen sequenced was blood. The sequence was collected from a middle-aged woman with Graves' hyperthyroidism that later progressed to Graves' ophthalmopathy. This rearrangement joins TRBV29-1 to TRBJ2-7; either TRBD1 or TRBD2 may supply D (5 bases each). Written as DNA, the CDR3 is TGCAGCGTTGAGGGCCACGGGGCTTTCTACGAGCAGTACTTC. Translated, it gives CSVEGHGAFYEQYF.